These 10 T cell receptor beta chains came from one sample sequenced in a study of control samples from healthy donors and cancer patients. Sequencing used immunoSEQ multiplex PCR; TCRdb keeps in-frame clones, though not all of them. The repertoire holds some 140,000 clones, 80% to 90% seen once, with about 9% in the top ten. Sequenced sample: blood. The receptors were gathered from a woman in her twenties or thirties in good health.

V and J are TRBV13 and TRBJ2-1; TRBD2 agrees at 8 bases. V shed 5 bases and J 1 base; nucleotides not matched to a gene: 10. Germline CDR1 reads PRHDT; CDR2 reads FYEKMQ (reference sequence). The length of the CDR3 is 17 residues. Written as DNA, the CDR3 is TGTGCCAGCAGCCCCCGAGGTAGCGGGATTTCCTACAATGAGCAGTTCTTC. It specifies CASSPRGSGISYNEQFF. The full variable domain, in which reference TRBV13 and TRBJ2-1 provide the parts outside the CDR3, is AAGVIQSPRHLIKEKRETATLKCYPIPRHDTVYWYQQGPGQDPQFLISFYEKMQSDKGSIPDRFSAQQFSDYHSELNMSSLELGDSALYFCASSPRGSGISYNEQFFGPGTRLTVL.

This clone was seen just once. V and J are TRBV9 and TRBJ2-1; 8 bases match TRBD1. The V gene end was trimmed by 2 bases and the J gene end by 9 bases; junction bases not matched to a gene: 1. Germline V gene lookup returns CDR1 SGDLS and CDR2 YYNGEE. This CDR3 region has 12 residues. The CDR3 DNA reads TGTGCCAGCAGCGTGACAGGGGTTGAGCAGTTCTTC. Its translation is CASSVTGVEQFF. The entire variable domain, with the rest obtained from reference TRBV9 and TRBJ2-1, is as follows: DSGVTQTPKHLITATGQRVTLRCSPRSGDLSVYWYQQSLDQGLQFLIQYYNGEERAKGNILERFSAQQFPDLHSELNLSSLELGDSALYFCASSVTGVEQFFGPGTRLTVL.

The rearrangement joins TRBV21-1 to TRBJ1-5. TRBV21-1 is listed as a pseudogene. This CDR3 is built from 14 residues. CDR3 loop: CASSKVPRGQPQHF. The DNA of the CDR3 is TGTGCCAGCAGCAAAGTCCCCAGAGGTCAGCCCCAGCATTTT.

The chain links TRBV4-1 to TRBJ2-1; 10 nucleotides agree with TRBD2. The V gene end was trimmed by 2 bases and the J gene end by 4 bases; junction bases not matched to a gene: 14. The CDR3 is 19 residues long. Looked up from germline, CDR1 is MGHRA and CDR2 is YSYEKL. CDR3 DNA: TGCGCCAGCAGCCAATTATCGCCAACGACTAGCGGGTTTTACAATGAGCAGTTCTTC. It translates to CASSQLSPTTSGFYNEQFF.

The rearrangement joins TRBV20-1 to TRBJ1-3; D gene uncertain. The CDR3 consists of 12 residues. Germline CDR1 is DFQATT and CDR2 is SNEGSKA (reference sequence). Trimming pared 3 bases from V and 4 bases from J, leaving 7 bases between. CDR3 amino acids: CSASNSGNTIYF. The CDR3 DNA reads as TGCAGTGCTAGTAACAGCGGAAACACCATATATTTT.

This chain joins TRBV6-6 and TRBJ2-3; 10 nucleotides agree with TRBD1. The V segment lost 2 bases and the J segment 4 bases; nucleotides outside the gene matches: 3. This CDR3 region has 15 residues. The germline V gene has CDR1 MNHNY and CDR2 SVGAGI (reference sequence). The CDR3 here is CASSYGTGVPDTQYF. CDR3 DNA: TGTGCCAGCAGTTACGGGACAGGGGTCCCAGATACGCAGTATTTT.

The table lists this clone with a few counts. This rearrangement joins TRBV18 to TRBJ1-1; D call uncertain. V lost 4 bases and J lost 2, with 8 bases in between. Per the germline V gene, CDR1 is KGHSH and CDR2 is LQKENI. The CDR3 has 13 residues. The CDR3 is CASSQSTNTEAFF. The CDR3 DNA reads as TGTGCCAGCTCACAGAGTACTAACACTGAAGCTTTCTTT.

V gene TRBV30 combines with J gene TRBJ2-1, with D perhaps matching TRBD1 (5 bases). Trimming removed 1 base from V and 3 bases from J, with 16 bases in between. Looked up from germline, CDR1 is GTSNPN and CDR2 is SVGIG (reference sequence). This CDR3 comprises 16 residues. CDR3 DNA: TGTGCCTGGAGTGGGTTAGGGGCGAATTTCTACAATGAGCAGTTCTTC. This gives the protein CAWSGLGANFYNEQFF.

The chain joins TRBV10-2 to TRBJ2-5; TRBD1 might be the D (6 bases). Looked up from germline, CDR1 is WSHSY and CDR2 is SAAADI. With 3 bases removed from V and 7 bases from J, the gap between germline ends came to 21 bases. This CDR3 contains 16 residues. CDR3 sequence reads: CASSDPLDSLSGTQYF. In DNA, the CDR3 is TGCGCCAGCAGTGACCCCCTGGACAGCTTGTCGGGGACCCAGTACTTC.

The chain has TRBV5-1 and TRBJ1-2; D might be TRBD1 (5 bases). Germline assignment: CDR1 SGHRS and CDR2 YFSETQ. Trimming took 0 bases from V and 8 from J, leaving 11 bases between them. This CDR3 has 13 amino acids. The CDR3 reads CASSLALGEGYTF. The CDR3, as DNA: TGCGCCAGCAGCTTGGCCTTGGGGGAGGGCTACACCTTC.